This is a list of T cell receptor beta chains from one sample in a study of cytomegalovirus exposure and HLA in healthy donors. Sequencing was performed with immunoSEQ multiplex PCR; in TCRdb, only in-frame clones are kept and a portion is missing. Of 250,000 to 350,000 clones in the sample, approximately 80% were seen once. Sequencing was done on a sample of PBMCs. The receptor source for this set is a girl aged 2 to 10 in good health and CMV-seronegative. The CDR3 runs from the conserved cysteine through the conserved F or W. Each record gives: J gene, V gene, D gene, clone size, CDR3 length, CDR3 protein, CDR3 DNA. The D gene is left open where the match is weak. The size field is filled for only some rows; it gives once, few, many or a size class.

TRBJ2-2,TRBV9,NA,NA,13,CASSVELAGELFF,TGTGCCAGCAGCGTAGAACTCGCCGGGGAGCTGTTTTTT
TRBJ2-3,TRBV19,TRBD2,NA,14,CASHSGGWADTQYF,TGTGCCAGTCATAGCGGGGGGTGGGCAGATACGCAGTATTTT
TRBJ2-7,TRBV12-2,NA,NA,16,CASRPLAGVRTYEQYF,TGTGCAAGTCGCCCCCTAGCGGGAGTGCGGACCTACGAGCAGTACTTC
TRBJ2-2,TRBV28,TRBD1,NA,15,CASSPQGADTGELFF,TGTGCCAGCAGTCCTCAGGGGGCGGACACCGGGGAGCTGTTTTTT
TRBJ2-5,TRBV6-6,NA,NA,14,CASTQGGSKETQYF,TGTGCCAGCACCCAGGGGGGATCCAAAGAGACCCAGTACTTC
TRBJ2-7,TRBV7-6,TRBD2,NA,17,CASSRVAASGSPYEQYF,TGTGCCAGCAGCCGCGTGGCGGCTAGCGGGAGCCCCTACGAGCAGTACTTC
TRBJ2-7,TRBV5-4,NA,NA,15,CASSALRENPNEQYF,TGTGCCAGCAGCGCTCTCCGGGAGAACCCCAACGAGCAGTACTTC
TRBJ2-3,TRBV10-3,NA,NA,15,CAISEPSGSTDTQYF,TGTGCCATCAGTGAGCCAAGCGGGAGCACAGATACGCAGTATTTT
TRBJ2-1,TRBV28,TRBD2,NA,17,CASSSGLAGHAYNEQFF,TGTGCCAGCAGTTCCGGACTAGCGGGCCACGCCTACAATGAGCAGTTCTTC
TRBJ2-7,TRBV7-3,TRBD1,NA,15,CASSPGGQGAYEQYF,TGTGCCAGCAGCCCCGGTGGACAGGGGGCTTACGAGCAGTACTTC
TRBJ1-2,TRBV11-2,NA,NA,16,CASSLVVPGLPYGYTF,TGTGCCAGCAGCTTAGTAGTCCCAGGCCTTCCGTATGGCTACACCTTC
TRBJ1-1,TRBV27,NA,NA,15,CASSFLSMGGNEAFF,TGTGCCAGCAGTTTCCTATCGATGGGGGGTAATGAAGCTTTCTTT
TRBJ1-2,TRBV7-8,TRBD1,NA,15,CASSSRGLTRYGYTF,TGTGCCAGCAGCTCCAGGGGGCTAACACGCTATGGCTACACCTTC
TRBJ2-1,TRBV11-2,NA,NA,17,CASSLDSRGFVYNEQFF,TGTGCCAGCAGCTTAGATTCACGCGGTTTTGTCTACAATGAGCAGTTCTTC
TRBJ2-5,TRBV13,TRBD1,NA,17,CASSFYSGGRLKETQYF,TGTGCCAGCAGCTTTTATTCAGGGGGTCGTTTGAAAGAGACCCAGTACTTC
TRBJ2-7,TRBV28,TRBD1,few,14,CASSSGTVSYEQYF,TGTGCCAGCAGTTCGGGGACAGTCTCCTACGAGCAGTACTTC
TRBJ2-1,TRBV30,TRBD2,NA,17,CAWRGSARGGSYNEQFF,TGTGCCTGGAGAGGGTCCGCCCGGGGGGGCTCCTACAATGAGCAGTTCTTC
TRBJ2-1,TRBV15,TRBD2,NA,15,CATQREPISYNEQFF,TGTGCCACCCAGCGGGAGCCCATATCCTACAATGAGCAGTTCTTC
TRBJ2-5,TRBV2,NA,NA,16,CASRGRERLEKETQYF,TGTGCCAGCAGGGGGAGAGAACGACTAGAAAAAGAGACCCAGTACTTC
TRBJ2-2,TRBV7-9,NA,NA,17,CASSLRGLVRSSGELFF,TGTGCCAGCAGCTTACGAGGGCTAGTAAGGAGTAGCGGGGAGCTGTTTTTT
TRBJ1-4,TRBV11-2,TRBD1,NA,15,CASSRGTARSEKLFF,TGTGCCAGCAGCCGAGGGACAGCTCGTAGTGAAAAACTGTTTTTT
TRBJ1-5,TRBV25-1,NA,NA,14,CASSFRGDSQPQHF,TGTGCCAGCAGTTTCCGGGGTGATAGTCAGCCCCAGCATTTT
TRBJ1-4,TRBV7-9,NA,NA,14,CASSPDRYNEKLFF,TGTGCCAGCAGCCCGGACAGATATAATGAAAAACTGTTTTTT
TRBJ2-7,TRBV4-2,TRBD1,few,15,CASSQGTGGAYEQYF,TGTGCCAGCAGCCAAGGGACAGGGGGCGCCTACGAGCAGTACTTC
TRBJ2-2,TRBV18,TRBD2,few,17,CASSRGRGLGDIGELFF,TGTGCCAGCTCACGGGGCCGGGGACTAGGAGACATCGGGGAGCTGTTTTTT
TRBJ2-1,TRBV10-3,NA,NA,15,CAITQQAGGENEQFF,TGTGCCATCACCCAACAGGCCGGGGGTGAGAATGAGCAGTTCTTC
TRBJ1-5,TRBV28,TRBD1,once,17,CASSETGMRRGNQPQHF,TGTGCCAGCAGTGAGACAGGGATGCGGAGGGGCAATCAGCCCCAGCATTTT
TRBJ1-2,TRBV20-1,NA,NA,11,CSATQDYGYTF,TGCAGTGCTACGCAGGACTATGGCTACACCTTC
TRBJ2-1,TRBV10-2,NA,NA,13,CASTWTAYNEQFF,TGCGCCAGCACCTGGACAGCCTACAATGAGCAGTTCTTC
TRBJ2-1,TRBV27,TRBD2,NA,15,CASSVSSGSYNEQFF,TGTGCCAGCAGTGTTTCTAGCGGATCCTACAATGAGCAGTTCTTC
TRBJ2-7,TRBV5-8,TRBD1,NA,15,CASSWGTVLPYEQYF,TGTGCCAGCAGTTGGGGGACAGTTCTACCCTACGAGCAGTACTTC
TRBJ1-2,TRBV29-1,TRBD1,NA,14,CSVDGTGAGYGYTF,TGCAGCGTTGACGGGACAGGTGCGGGCTATGGCTACACCTTC
TRBJ1-5,TRBV2,NA,once,15,CASSEAGASNQPQHF,TGTGCCAGCAGTGAAGCGGGGGCGAGCAATCAGCCCCAGCATTTT
TRBJ2-7,TRBV2,TRBD1,NA,12,CASRATGAEQYF,TGTGCCAGCAGAGCCACAGGGGCCGAGCAGTACTTC
TRBJ2-1,TRBV30,TRBD2,NA,16,CAWSQTSLSSYNEQFF,TGTGCCTGGAGTCAGACTAGCCTCAGCTCCTACAATGAGCAGTTCTTC
TRBJ2-1,TRBV5-1,TRBD2,once,16,CASSGFRGGPYNEQFF,TGCGCCAGCAGCGGCTTTCGGGGGGGCCCCTACAATGAGCAGTTCTTC
TRBJ2-5,TRBV28,NA,NA,16,CASSSTPWQRQETQYF,TGTGCCAGCAGTTCGACCCCGTGGCAGCGTCAAGAGACCCAGTACTTC
TRBJ2-7,TRBV2,TRBD2,NA,16,CASSEGAGRGDYEQYF,TGTGCCAGCAGTGAGGGAGCCGGGAGGGGTGACTACGAGCAGTACTTC
TRBJ2-7,TRBV14,TRBD2,NA,16,CASSHNLAGAPYEQYF,TGTGCCAGCAGCCACAACCTAGCGGGGGCACCCTACGAGCAGTACTTC
TRBJ1-2,TRBV28,TRBD1,NA,13,CASSWTGAYGYTF,TGTGCCAGCAGTTGGACAGGGGCTTACGGCTACACCTTC
TRBJ2-1,TRBV28,NA,NA,17,CASSLGSHRVRVNEQFF,TGTGCCAGCAGTTTAGGGTCCCATCGCGTCAGGGTTAATGAGCAGTTCTTC
TRBJ2-7,TRBV27,TRBD1,NA,15,CASSLADRGRHEQYF,TGTGCCAGCAGCCTGGCGGACAGGGGTAGGCACGAGCAGTACTTC
TRBJ2-5,TRBV4-1,NA,NA,17,CASSPRFDSHPRETQYF,TGCGCCAGCAGCCCTAGGTTTGACAGCCATCCAAGGGAGACCCAGTACTTC
TRBJ1-6,TRBV28,NA,NA,15,CASSSSGARVSPLHF,TGTGCCAGCAGTTCCTCAGGGGCCCGGGTCTCACCCCTCCACTTT
TRBJ1-2,TRBV4-1,NA,NA,12,CASSHRDYGYTF,TGCGCCAGCAGCCACCGGGACTATGGCTACACCTTC
TRBJ2-1,TRBV6-1,TRBD2,NA,15,CASRDTTSSYNEQFF,TGTGCCAGCAGAGATACGACTAGCAGTTACAATGAGCAGTTCTTC
TRBJ2-3,TRBV11-1,NA,NA,15,CASSSGTGPTDTQYF,TGTGCCAGCAGCTCTGGGACTGGCCCGACAGATACGCAGTATTTT
TRBJ1-4,TRBV19,TRBD1,NA,19,CASSIRDRSLAPTNEKLFF,TGTGCCAGTAGTATTCGGGACAGATCCTTGGCGCCAACTAATGAAAAACTGTTTTTT
TRBJ2-1,TRBV27,TRBD2,NA,18,CASSLIPPGGGRDNEQFF,TGTGCCAGCAGTTTAATTCCCCCCGGGGGGGGGAGGGACAATGAGCAGTTCTTC
TRBJ1-6,TRBV18,NA,NA,14,CASSRSGSDSPLHF,TGTGCCAGCTCAAGGTCGGGGTCGGATTCACCCCTCCACTTT
TRBJ2-1,TRBV28,TRBD1,NA,15,CASSPGTGNANEQFF,TGTGCCAGCAGTCCCGGGACAGGGAACGCGAATGAGCAGTTCTTC
TRBJ1-6,TRBV27,NA,NA,16,CASSTSGRGWNSPLHF,TGTGCCAGCAGTACATCAGGGCGGGGTTGGAATTCACCCCTCCACTTT
TRBJ2-6,TRBV4-2,TRBD2,NA,16,CASSDYGGAGANVLTF,TGTGCCAGCAGCGACTACGGGGGGGCTGGGGCCAACGTCCTGACTTTC
TRBJ1-2,TRBV6-6,NA,NA,14,CASSYSAMKNGYTF,TGTGCCAGCAGTTACTCGGCCATGAAGAATGGCTACACCTTC
TRBJ2-7,TRBV7-2,TRBD1,NA,17,CASSLVGTGGPPYEQYF,TGTGCCAGCAGCTTAGTCGGGACAGGGGGCCCACCCTACGAGCAGTACTTC
TRBJ1-4,TRBV7-9,NA,NA,14,CASSLGRAEEKLFF,TGTGCCAGCAGCTTAGGCAGGGCGGAGGAAAAACTGTTTTTT
TRBJ2-5,TRBV2,TRBD1,NA,13,CAAHRRGRETQYF,TGTGCCGCTCACCGAAGGGGGCGAGAGACCCAGTACTTC
TRBJ1-5,TRBV7-9,NA,NA,14,CASSLTGFNQPQHF,TGTGCCAGCAGCTTAACAGGGTTCAATCAGCCCCAGCATTTT
TRBJ1-5,TRBV27,TRBD1,few,16,CASSRAGTGGGQPQHF,TGTGCCAGCAGTAGAGCCGGGACAGGGGGCGGTCAGCCCCAGCATTTT
TRBJ2-3,TRBV5-8,TRBD2,NA,19,CASSPAGTSGRARTDTQYF,TGTGCCAGCAGCCCGGCTGGGACTAGCGGGAGGGCCCGCACAGATACGCAGTATTTT